This T cell receptor beta chain was obtained from a study of cytomegalovirus exposure and HLA in healthy donors. Overall study findings and caveats: The investigators catalogued 160 or so TCR beta chains as cytomegalovirus-associated.

Assay used: immunoSEQ multiplex PCR; TCRdb lists only in-frame clones, some missing. The sample carries 200,000 to 250,000 clones, over 65% recorded once. This clone appeared once. Its target is not known. Specimen: PBMCs. This clonotype was obtained from a woman between 18 and 30 years old in good health and CMV-seronegative.

CDR3 coding DNA: TGTGCCATCAGTCCGGGACAGGGGGGTTACGAGCAGTACTTC. The encoded protein is CAISPGQGGYEQYF. The gene calls are TRBV10-3 and TRBJ2-7, with 11 positions matching TRBD1. The ends lost 5 bases at V and 4 bases at J; junction bases unmatched: 4. CDR3 length equals 14 residues. Germline V gene sequence: CDR1 ENHRY, CDR2 SYGVKD.